This TCR beta chain was sequenced in a study of T cells in Graves' hyperthyroidism and ophthalmopathy. The CDR3 is 11 amino acids. The V gene's germline CDR1 is MNHEY and CDR2 SMNVEV (reference sequence). V gave up 7 bases and J gave up 3 bases, with 7 bases separating them. RNA transcripts provided the source from which TCR beta CDR3 regions were amplified. Carried out on the TCR CDR3, a first-round RT-PCR used the HTBI primer set. TCRdb independently ran MiXCR on the multiplex PCR reads; one entry per CDR3 protein. The sample holds approximately 600,000 distinct CDR3 sequences; approximately 15% are singletons and the top ten take about 5.8%. This clonotype was recorded many times.

Input material: blood. This receptor was obtained from a woman in her twenties or thirties with Graves' hyperthyroidism that later progressed to Graves' ophthalmopathy. The genes are TRBV27 and TRBJ2-7; D is uncertain. CDR3 nucleotide sequence: TGTGCCAGCATCTTAAGCTACGAGCAGTACTTC. Translation: CASILSYEQYF.